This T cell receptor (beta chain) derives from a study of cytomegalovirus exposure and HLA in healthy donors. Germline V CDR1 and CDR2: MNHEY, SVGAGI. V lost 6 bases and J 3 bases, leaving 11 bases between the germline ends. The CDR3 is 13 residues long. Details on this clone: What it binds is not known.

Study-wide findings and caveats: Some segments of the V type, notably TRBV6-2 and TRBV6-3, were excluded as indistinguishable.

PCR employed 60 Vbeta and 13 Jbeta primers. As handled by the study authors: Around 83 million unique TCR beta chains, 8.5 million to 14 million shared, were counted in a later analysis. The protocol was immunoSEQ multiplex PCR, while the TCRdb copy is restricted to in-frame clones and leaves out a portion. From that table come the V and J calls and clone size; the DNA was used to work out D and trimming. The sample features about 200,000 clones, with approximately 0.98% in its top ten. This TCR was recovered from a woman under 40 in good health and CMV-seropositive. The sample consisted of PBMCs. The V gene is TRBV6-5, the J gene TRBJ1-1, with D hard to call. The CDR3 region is CASRDQVDTEAFF. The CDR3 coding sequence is TGTGCCAGCAGAGACCAGGTCGACACTGAAGCTTTCTTT.